This T cell receptor (beta chain) was recovered during a study of blood T cell repertoires in COVID-19. As for the study in general: PBMCs, B-cell-depleted T cells, or T cells were the source of the cDNA or gDNA that made up the material.

Generated by immunoSEQ multiplex PCR, the TCRdb table keeps only in-frame clones and is missing some. Among more than 95,000 clones listed, 90% to 95% were seen once. Germline V CDR1 and CDR2: SQVTM, ANQGSEA. Trimming pared 6 bases from V and 0 bases from J, leaving 8 bases between. This CDR3 has 12 residues. V and J are TRBV29-1 and TRBJ1-2; D gene unclear. The clonotype was recovered from a human donor in a cohort sampled during active COVID-19. Sequencing was carried out using peripheral blood. The CDR3 is CSVARPNYGYTF. The DNA for the CDR3 is TGCAGCGTAGCTAGACCTAACTATGGCTACACCTTC.